This T cell receptor beta chain was identified in a study of kidney transplant recipient with SARS-CoV-2 infection. MiXCR, run by TCRdb on the reads, gives a single entry per CDR3 protein. The table has fewer than 250,000 distinct CDR3 sequences, under 35% seen once. There are many counts of this clonotype. V shed 0 bases and J shed 0 bases, with 7 bases lying between them. The CDR3 runs to 16 residues. Germline V lookup: CDR1 SGHKS, CDR2 YYEKEE (reference sequence). The sample was a blood sample, taken at baseline and on approximately day 120 from a kidney transplant recipient. The V gene is TRBV5-5, the J gene TRBJ2-6; D ambiguous. This clonotype was obtained from a young adult male patient who had COVID-19 and was a kidney transplant recipient. Among the T cells, some may be from the graft donor. CDR3 region: CASSLAILSGANVLTF. CDR3 DNA sequence: TGTGCCAGCAGCTTGGCCATCCTCTCTGGGGCCAACGTCCTGACTTTC.